These T cell receptor beta chains were read from a single sample in a study of blood T cell repertoires in COVID-19. Data came from immunoSEQ multiplex PCR; TCRdb stores just in-frame clones and leaves some out. This sample carries some 170,000 clones, around 73% of them seen once, and the ten largest clones take roughly 17%. Material: PBMCs or T cells enriched from blood (not recorded which). The receptors were gathered from a woman aged 45-65 years who had recovered from COVID-19. The CDR3 runs from the conserved cysteine through the conserved F or W. The D gene is left open where the match is weak.

>TRBD1|TRBJ1-3|TRBV6-2/TRBV6-3
CASSRTGSSGNTIYF
>-|TRBJ2-5|TRBV27
CASSLSWARRDQETQYF
>TRBD2|TRBJ2-7|TRBV4-2
CASSQDLASGTYEQYF
>-|TRBJ2-1|TRBV19
CASSMILGANEQFF
>TRBD1|TRBJ1-6|TRBV18
CASSPTGGDNSPLHF
>-|TRBJ1-2|TRBV5-4
CASSLDFNPYGYTF
>-|TRBJ2-4|TRBV6-5
CASSLDSLAKNIQYF
>TRBD2|TRBJ2-2|TRBV5-1
CASSSDIAGHGELFF
>-|TRBJ2-2|TRBV30
CAWSGGGELFF
>-|TRBJ1-4|TRBV27
CASSLFGGNEKLFF
>-|TRBJ2-7|TRBV7-9
CASSPTSTYEQYF
>-|TRBJ2-1|TRBV5-1
CASRSDTYNEQFF
>TRBD2|TRBJ2-5|TRBV9
CASSVGNSGSRETQYF
>-|TRBJ2-2|TRBV5-4
CASSFEVGRDTGELFF
>TRBD2|TRBJ2-3|TRBV27
CASSLRGLAEITDTQYF
>-|TRBJ1-6|TRBV10-3
CAISEGSSYNSPLHF
>-|TRBJ2-4|TRBV5-1
CASSSLMAGTPVGRKNIQYF
>-|TRBJ1-4|TRBV2
CASSVGQGVEKLFF
>-|TRBJ2-1|TRBV19
CASSIKRAYNEQFF
>-|TRBJ1-1|TRBV12-3/TRBV12-4
CASSLSGTEAFF
>-|TRBJ2-7|TRBV4-1
CASSRQNRDLSYEQYF
>-|TRBJ2-3|TRBV7-3
CASSKGGSLTDTQYF
>TRBD1|TRBJ1-5|TRBV30
CAWRDRQGARQPQHF
>-|TRBJ2-7|TRBV2
CASRKRTIYEQYF
>-|TRBJ1-6|TRBV28
CASSPRGGVNSPLHF
>-|TRBJ2-2|TRBV15
CATSTRENTGELFF
>TRBD1|TRBJ2-3|TRBV4-2
CASSQGQGGTDTQYF
>TRBD2|TRBJ2-7|TRBV7-9
CASSPLHSSGDEQYF